This TCR beta chain originates from a study of T cells after posttransplantation cyclophosphamide. Peripheral blood was collected from the related graft donor on the marrow donation day. Trimming pared 1 base from V and 4 bases from J, leaving 11 bases between. The CDR3 extends over 15 amino acids. CDR1 and CDR2 from the germline V gene are SGHTA and FQGNSA. TCRdb's table, derived via immunoSEQ multiplex PCR, lists solely in-frame clones and lacks some. The profile covers tens of thousands of clones, none occurring a single time. This clone was found many times. No antigen is known for it. Broader study findings: Later blood repertoires were often dominated by clones from the donor CD8+ memory compartment. After PTCy, TRB diversity resembled that of CNI/methotrexate controls. Skin or GI-infiltrating T cells shared few TRB sequences with blood.

Sequenced: PBMCs. This chain joins TRBV7-2 and TRBJ1-3; D is perhaps TRBD1 (6 bases). The origin of this receptor is a woman aged 55-69 years in good health, CMV-negative, and a related stem cell transplant donor. The CDR3 here is CASSLVDSRGNTIYF. The CDR3 nucleotides read TGTGCCAGCAGCTTAGTGGACAGTAGAGGAAACACCATATATTTT.